One sample yielded the 3 T cell receptor beta chains listed below, sequenced in a study of blood T cell repertoires in COVID-19. The assay was immunoSEQ multiplex PCR, and TCRdb's table has in-frame clones only and misses some. The sample contains fewer than 500,000 clones, roughly four fifths of which appear only once. Material: peripheral blood. These receptors were taken from a human donor with acute or convalescent COVID-19. The donor label of this sample is uncertain.

Notes on this clone: Other DNA sequences of this sample code for an identical CDR3. The CDR3 region has the DNA TGTGCCAGCAGTGTAGGGACAGGGACCTATGGCTACACCTTC. This gives the protein CASSVGTGTYGYTF. The chain recombines TRBV2 with TRBJ1-2; 9 bases map to TRBD1. Germline V CDR1 and CDR2: SNHLY, FYNNEI. Germline trimming cut 4 bases from V and 4 bases from J; bases unmatched to any gene: 4. The CDR3 length is 14 residues.

This sequence joins TRBV19 and TRBJ2-2; TRBD1 agrees at 8 bases. CDR1 LNHDA and CDR2 SQIVND come from the germline V gene (reference sequence). Germline trimming cut 1 base from V and 4 bases from J; bases unmatched to any gene: 2. This CDR3 comprises 15 residues. CDR3 region: CASSIGTGTTGELFF. The CDR3 DNA reads TGTGCCAGTAGTATAGGGACAGGGACCACCGGGGAGCTGTTTTTT.

This clone has only one observation. The chain combines TRBV7-2 with TRBJ1-6, with a weak D call TRBD1 (5 bases). Germline lookup yields CDR1 SGHTA and CDR2 FQGNSA. V was shortened by 4 bases and J by 7 bases, with 17 bases between the two germline ends. This CDR3 comprises 16 residues. CDR3 sequence (DNA): TGTGCCAGCAGCTACGCCCCGACAGTCGGGAATTCACCCCTCCACTTT. Translating gives CASSYAPTVGNSPLHF.